Described below is a single TCR beta chain sequence and its context. Libraries were prepared by immunoSEQ multiplex PCR; TCRdb keeps only in-frame clonotypes and omits some of them. The table records under 80,000 clones, roughly 94% of them present only once. This entry belongs to a study of T cell changes during pregnancy in multiple sclerosis. V was clipped by 4 bases and J by 4 bases; unmatched bases: 7. The CDR3 contains 14 residues. Germline CDR1 and CDR2: GTSNPN and SVGIG (reference sequence). The gene calls are TRBV30 and TRBJ2-1; TRBD1 matches 7 bases. The receptor was derived from a female donor with multiple sclerosis, enrolled in a pregnancy study. The sample consisted of peripheral blood, taken in the third trimester of pregnancy. The CDR3: CAWTPGQLYNEQFF. CDR3 DNA: TGTGCCTGGACCCCGGGACAGCTATACAATGAGCAGTTCTTC.